The 4 T cell receptor beta chains below come from one sample, sequenced in a study of metastatic and nonmetastatic thyroid tumors. Using MiXCR, TCRdb reanalyzed the PCR reads. The table records tens of thousands of clones, around 20% of them present only once. Ahead of thyroid surgery, no patient had received treatment of any kind. Source material: blood. The receptors stem from a male donor with papillary thyroid cancer or a benign thyroid nodule (not recorded which). Some clones in this sample may be carry-over from other donors' samples.

The table lists this clone with many counts. The chain has TRBV24-1 and TRBJ2-5, with D possibly matching TRBD1 (5 bases). V was shortened by 1 base and J by 3 bases, with 14 bases between the two germline ends. Germline assignment: CDR1 KGHDR and CDR2 SFDVKD. This CDR3 has 16 residues. The CDR3 reads CATSDFQWQGKETQYF. The CDR3 bases are TGTGCCACCAGTGATTTCCAGTGGCAGGGAAAAGAGACCCAGTACTTC.

This chain joins TRBV20-1 and TRBJ1-2; perhaps TRBD1 as D (5 bases). There are 11 residues in the CDR3. Germline V lookup: CDR1 DFQATT, CDR2 SNEGSKA (reference sequence). For the CDR3, the DNA is TGCAGCGGTGGGGCGAACTATGGCTACACCTTC. Encoded protein: CSGGANYGYTF.

This clone was observed many times. The rearrangement uses TRBV2 and TRBJ1-1; TRBD1 aligns across 9 bases. With 4 bases clipped from V and 3 bases from J, the junction kept 3 bases outside the gene matches. From germline, CDR1 is SNHLY and CDR2 FYNNEI. There are 14 residues in the CDR3. The CDR3 sequence: CASSGQGGDTEAFF. CDR3 sequence (DNA): TGTGCCAGCAGTGGACAGGGGGGGGACACTGAAGCTTTCTTT.

A note on this clone: This may be a read error, as it is one base from a much larger clone. This CDR3 is CSARGGSNRPQHF. CDR3 in DNA: TGCAGTGCTAGGGGGGGTAGCAATCGGCCCCAGCATTTT. V is TRBV20-1 and J is TRBJ1-5; tentatively, D is TRBD1 (5 bases). The germline CDR1 and CDR2 sequences are DFQATT and SNEGSKA (reference sequence). The CDR3 runs to 13 residues.